This record looks at one T cell receptor (beta chain) sequence and its context. These data are taken from a study of blood T cell repertoires in COVID-19. Study details: The United States, Italy and Spain were the sources of the acute and convalescent COVID-19 samples. Sample material is recorded as cDNA or gDNA derived from T cells, B-cell-depleted T cells, or PBMCs.

Germline V gives CDR1 SGHVS, CDR2 FQNEAQ. Trimming cost V 1 base and J 0 bases; bases outside gene matches: 1. The CDR3 runs 15 residues. Source study methods: Nucleated cell number was recorded as an estimate derived from reference gene primer amplification. The table came from immunoSEQ multiplex PCR; TCRdb's copy has only in-frame clones and leaves some out. V and J calls and clone size are as listed in that table; D and trimming were resolved from the DNA. Among 300,000 or so clones listed, about 90% were seen once. This clonotype was obtained from a woman aged 40 to 49 with acute or convalescent COVID-19. Source material: peripheral blood. This chain uses TRBV7-8 with TRBJ2-5, with 8 bases identical to TRBD1. The CDR3, as DNA: TGTGCCAGCAGCTTAGGACAGGGGTACCAAGAGACCCAGTACTTC. This translates into CASSLGQGYQETQYF. Complete variable domain (other parts from reference TRBV7-8 and TRBJ2-5): GAGVSQSPRYKVAKRGQDVALRCDPISGHVSLFWYQQALGQGPEFLTYFQNEAQLDKSGLPSDRFFAERPEGSVSTLKIQRTQQEDSAVYLCASSLGQGYQETQYFGPGTRLLVL.